This T cell receptor beta chain was recorded in a study of long-term antiretroviral therapy in people with HIV. Study observations and caveats: Diversity measured after ART increased yet remained under transplant donor controls. The clones with expansion before ART were dominant in the repertoire at all time points.

Two or more post-ART PBMC samples, plus at least one pre-ART sample, were available for each donor. Each participant with HIV received care in the United States. The germline V gene encodes CDR1 SGHDT and CDR2 YYEEEE. The CDR3 is 11 residues long. V was shortened by 6 bases and J by 1 base, with 4 bases between the two germline ends. As concerns this clone: The target antigen is unknown.

An immunoSEQ assay, version v3.0, was performed at survey level. The method was immunoSEQ multiplex PCR; TCRdb's version includes in-frame clones alone and lacks a portion of them. This sample has 26,000 or so clones, with around 80% found just once. This chain connects TRBV5-6 to TRBJ1-2; D unclear. The specimen was unsorted PBMCs, collected 1.5 years before starting antiretroviral therapy. The TCR originated in a man younger than 35 with HIV. This CDR3 is CASTFNYGYTF. CDR3 DNA: TGTGCCAGCACATTTAACTATGGCTACACCTTC.